This T cell receptor (beta chain) was retrieved from a study of blood T cell repertoires in COVID-19. Overall study: Both acute and convalescent COVID-19 samples were obtained from the United States, Italy and Spain.

This CDR3 contains 14 residues. The V end lost 0 bases, the J end lost 2 bases, and 6 bases lay between the germline ends. Germline V gene sequence: CDR1 MGHRA, CDR2 YSYEKL. Per the original data handling: Estimates of nucleated cell counts were drawn from the amplification of reference gene primers. Assay: immunoSEQ multiplex PCR; the TCRdb copy retains only in-frame clones and omits some. The DNA gave D and trimming, while V, J and clone size come from that table. The sample has 200,000 to 250,000 clones, around four fifths seen once; the top ten hold approximately 2.6%. The chain links TRBV4-1 to TRBJ2-3, with D hard to call. Sequencing was carried out using peripheral blood. This clonotype was sampled from a woman aged 70-85 years with active or convalescent COVID-19. In DNA form, the CDR3 reads TGCGCCAGCAGCCAAGAATCTTACACAGATACGCAGTATTTT. Translating gives CASSQESYTDTQYF.